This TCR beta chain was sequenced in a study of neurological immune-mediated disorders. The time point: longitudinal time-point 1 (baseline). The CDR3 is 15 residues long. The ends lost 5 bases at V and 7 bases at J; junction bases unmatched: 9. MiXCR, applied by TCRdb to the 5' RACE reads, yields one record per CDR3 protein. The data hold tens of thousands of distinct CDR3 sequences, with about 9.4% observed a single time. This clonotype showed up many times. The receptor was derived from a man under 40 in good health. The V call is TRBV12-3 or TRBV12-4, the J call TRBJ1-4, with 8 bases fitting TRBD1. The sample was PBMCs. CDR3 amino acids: CASSNQQGVREKLFF. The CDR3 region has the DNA TGTGCCAGCAGTAACCAACAGGGGGTGCGTGAAAAACTGTTTTTT.